Shown below are 22 T cell receptor beta chains from a single sample sequenced in a study of OX40 agonist ivuxolimab in advanced cancers. Using immunoSEQ multiplex PCR, the repertoire was profiled, and TCRdb retains in-frame clones only, with some absent. The sample lists tens of thousands of clones; 84% were seen once. The sample in question was CD4+ or CD8+ T cells sorted from blood, obtained in a trial of the OX40 agonist ivuxolimab. These receptors all stem from an adult with an advanced solid tumor such as melanoma, head and neck, liver or kidney cancer.

This clone occurred once. This sample also contains other DNA sequences that code for the same CDR3. The V gene is TRBV7-8, the J gene TRBJ1-3; the D is unclear. V gave up 2 bases and J gave up 0 bases, with 5 bases separating them. This CDR3 is 14 amino acids long. CDR1 is SGHVS and CDR2 is FQNEAQ in the germline V gene. The CDR3 loop reads CASSLLSSGNTIYF. The CDR3 DNA follows: TGTGCCAGCAGCTTACTCAGCTCTGGAAACACCATATATTTT.

CDR3 in amino acids: CASSLEGYNEQFF. The CDR3 DNA follows: TGTGCCAGCAGCTTAGAGGGCTACAATGAGCAGTTCTTC. V gene TRBV11-3 combines with J gene TRBJ2-1; no firm D call. Trimming removed 0 bases at V and 3 bases at J, with 3 bases between. Germline V gene lookup returns CDR1 SGHNT and CDR2 YENEEA. There are 13 residues in the CDR3.

The CDR3 nucleotides read TGTGCCAGCAGTTTATCTGGCGGGGAGCTGTTTTTT. Translating it yields CASSLSGGELFF. This chain uses TRBV28 with TRBJ2-2; D gene unclear. CDR3 length: 12 amino acids. Germline V lookup: CDR1 MDHEN, CDR2 SYDVKM. With 1 base removed from V and 7 bases from J, the gap between germline ends came to 4 bases.

The DNA of the CDR3 is TGTGCCAGCAGCCCCGCGGGCTCTGGAAACACCATATATTTT. Its protein product is CASSPAGSGNTIYF. V gene TRBV5-4 combines with J gene TRBJ1-3; no clear D. The CDR3 is made up of 14 amino acids. Deletions cut 4 bases from V and 0 bases from J, with 8 bases between. Germline V CDR1 and CDR2: SGHNT, YYREEE (reference sequence).

The V and J genes are TRBV6-1 and TRBJ1-4; 9 positions agree with TRBD1. The CDR3 spans 14 residues. The trim removed 3 bases at V and 8 bases at J, leaving 4 bases unmatched. The germline CDR1 and CDR2 sequences are MNHNS and SASEGT. The CDR3 nucleotides read TGTGCCAGCAGTGAGACAGGGGGAGTCGAAAAACTGTTTTTT. This translates into CASSETGGVEKLFF.

The chain links TRBV7-2 to TRBJ2-5, with D unclear. Trimming stripped 5 bases from V and 5 bases from J, with 15 bases between. The CDR3 sequence is 14 residues long. CDR1 is SGHTA, CDR2 FQGNSA, per germline. The CDR3 spells CASSPVPSMETQYF. CDR3 bases: TGTGCCAGCAGCCCCGTCCCCTCGATGGAGACCCAGTACTTC.

This rearrangement joins TRBV28 to TRBJ2-7; TRBD2 matches 11 bases. Trimming removed 7 bases from V and 2 bases from J; junction bases left unmatched: 7. Looked up from germline, CDR1 is MDHEN and CDR2 is SYDVKM. CDR3 length equals 15 residues. The CDR3 DNA reads TGTGCCAGCACCCGTAGCGGGAGGGTCCCCTACGAGCAGTACTTC. Translation: CASTRSGRVPYEQYF.

This rearrangement joins TRBV12-2 to TRBJ2-1; TRBD2 is the table's D call and was not checked against the DNA. TRBV12-2 is a pseudogene segment. The CDR3 sequence is 16 residues long. The DNA of the CDR3 is TGTGCAAGTCGCAGTAGCGGGGCGGGATTGGGCAATGAGCAGTTCTTC. It specifies CASRSSGAGLGNEQFF.

This rearrangement joins TRBV28 to TRBJ2-1, with D hard to call. Trimming cost V 1 base and J 7 bases, with 11 bases left between them. CDR3 length equals 14 residues. Looked up from germline, CDR1 is MDHEN and CDR2 is SYDVKM. The DNA for the CDR3 is TGTGCCAGCAGTTTATCCCCGAGTGTTAATGAGCAGTTCTTC. This translates into CASSLSPSVNEQFF.

The chain combines TRBV5-6 with TRBJ1-4, with D uncertain. This CDR3 is built from 14 residues. Germline CDR1 SGHDT, CDR2 YYEEEE. Trimming shortened V by 0 bases and J by 4 bases, and 7 bases separated the two germline ends. This chain's CDR3 is CASSLDIFNEKLFF. In DNA, the CDR3 is TGTGCCAGCAGCTTGGACATTTTTAATGAAAAACTGTTTTTT.

The chain joins TRBV28 to TRBJ1-2; 7 bases are a match to TRBD1. The ends lost 5 bases at V and 7 bases at J; junction bases unmatched: 13. CDR3 length equals 15 residues. The germline V gene encodes CDR1 MDHEN and CDR2 SYDVKM. The CDR3 here is CASSPTGEDVRGYTF. The CDR3 DNA reads as TGTGCCAGCAGTCCAACAGGGGAGGACGTCCGTGGCTACACCTTC.

This sequence joins TRBV7-2 and TRBJ2-1; 10 bases match TRBD2. Germline trimming cut 1 base from V and 4 bases from J; bases unmatched to any gene: 1. CDR1 is SGHTA, CDR2 FQGNSA, per germline. There are 15 residues in the CDR3. CDR3 amino acids: CASSLDSGGYNEQFF. CDR3 nucleotides: TGTGCCAGCAGCTTAGATAGCGGGGGGTACAATGAGCAGTTCTTC.

This rearrangement joins TRBV5-5 to TRBJ1-6, with D uncertain. The CDR3 has 15 residues. Germline V lookup: CDR1 SGHKS, CDR2 YYEKEE (reference sequence). V was shortened by 2 bases and J by 7 bases, with 13 bases between the two germline ends. The DNA of the CDR3 is TGTGCCAGCAGCTTCTCCGGGTTTCAGAATTCACCCCTCCACTTT. As protein: CASSFSGFQNSPLHF.

The chain carries TRBV25-1 and TRBJ2-7; D possibly corresponds to TRBD2 (5 bases). CDR3 length: 12 amino acids. Germline V gene data show CDR1 as MGHDK and CDR2 as SYGVNS. Trimming cost V 4 bases and J 5 bases, with 9 bases left between them. The CDR3 coding sequence is TGTGCCAGCAGTGCTTCGGGAAACGAGCAGTACTTC. Translated, it gives CASSASGNEQYF.

There are a few counts of this clone. Because the CDR3 is missing its conserved closing phenylalanine or tryptophan, this is likely a read error. The DNA is omitted, as the CDR3 cannot be located on it reliably, and the CDR3 follows TCRdb's listing. This chain uses TRBV4-3 with TRBJ2-6; whether TRBD2, the table's D call, matches the DNA was not checked. Counting both end residues, the CDR3 totals 15 amino acids. Germline-derived CDR1 and CDR2 are LGHNA and YSLEER. CDR3 region: CASSAGLGRHKVGPI.

The rearrangement uses TRBV28 and TRBJ2-7; D may be TRBD2 (7 bases). The CDR3 totals 15 residues. In germline, CDR1 is MDHEN, CDR2 SYDVKM. Trimming left V 7 bases short and J 7 bases short, with 23 bases between. CDR3 coding DNA: TGTGCCAGCAAGCAAGGCGGGGGCTTACGGGGGGAGCAGTACTTC. This gives the protein CASKQGGGLRGEQYF.

This clone showed up just a few times. This chain joins TRBV28 and TRBJ2-4; 7 bases fit TRBD1. V gave up 5 bases and J gave up 3 bases; unmatched junction bases: 1. The germline V gene encodes CDR1 MDHEN and CDR2 SYDVKM. CDR3 length equals 13 residues. The CDR3 loop is CASSTGDKNIQYF. The CDR3 nucleotides are TGTGCCAGCAGTACAGGGGACAAAAACATTCAGTACTTC.

The chain recombines TRBV5-1 with TRBJ2-5; 12 bases line up with TRBD2. V shed 4 bases, J shed 5 bases, and the junction held 9 bases outside the gene matches. In germline, CDR1 is SGHRS, CDR2 YFSETQ. This CDR3 spans 16 amino acids. This CDR3 is CASSIRLAGDGETQYF. As DNA, the CDR3 is TGCGCCAGCAGCATAAGACTAGCGGGAGACGGGGAGACCCAGTACTTC.

The chain uses TRBV27 and TRBJ2-7, with a possible D match to TRBD2 (6 bases). V was cut by 3 bases and J by 2 bases, with 11 bases left in between. From germline, CDR1 is MNHEY and CDR2 SMNVEV (reference sequence). The CDR3 runs to 14 residues. The DNA of the CDR3 is TGTGCCAGCAGTTTTGGCGGGATTGCCTACGAGCAGTACTTC. Its translation is CASSFGGIAYEQYF.

The genes are TRBV7-2 and TRBJ2-5; D is undetermined. Between the trimmed V and J ends, which lost 1 base and 1 base, there was a span of 4 bases. This CDR3 region has 13 residues. Germline values: CDR1 SGHTA, CDR2 FQGNSA. The CDR3, as DNA: TGTGCCAGCAGCTTAGGAGTCCAAGAGACCCAGTACTTC. Translated: CASSLGVQETQYF.

The chain uses TRBV6-5 and TRBJ2-1; TRBD2 agrees at 8 bases. J gave up 5 bases and V 2 bases, and 5 bases lay outside the gene matches. This CDR3 is built from 15 residues. Germline CDR1 reads MNHEY; CDR2 reads SVGAGI. DNA for the CDR3: TGTGCCAGCAGTTACCCCGGGGGGGGTCACAATGAGCAGTTCTTC. Translated, it gives CASSYPGGGHNEQFF.

V and J are TRBV11-2 and TRBJ2-7; D gene unclear. V dropped 5 bases and J dropped 0 bases, with 5 bases sitting between them. Germline CDR1 SGHAT, CDR2 FQNNGV. The length of the CDR3 is 12 residues. In DNA, the CDR3 is TGTGCCAGCAGCCCGAGCTCCTACGAGCAGTACTTC. It encodes CASSPSSYEQYF.